Listed below are T cell receptor beta chains from one sample, sequenced in a study of T cell responses to AZD1222 COVID-19 vaccine. The data were produced by immunoSEQ multiplex PCR, yet TCRdb's version contains in-frame clones alone and is incomplete. The table has approximately 170,000 clones, roughly 89% seen once. The source was peripheral blood, collected 28 days after the second AZD1222 dose. The receptors here all came from an adult who received the AZD1222 COVID-19 vaccine. Both conserved end residues are part of each CDR3. Each record gives: J gene, clone size, V gene, CDR3 protein. Size is stated for part of the rows, as once, few or many counts, or as a class when the clone is expanded.

TRBJ1-4	once	TRBV19	CASTKTQGINEKLFF
TRBJ1-4	.	TRBV4-3	CASSTGTGDSNEKLFF
TRBJ1-3	few	TRBV14	CASSLEGPSSGNTIYF
TRBJ2-2	.	TRBV13	CASSSPRWGTDTGELFF
TRBJ1-1	.	TRBV12-3/TRBV12-4	CASGRTGPTEAFF
TRBJ1-2	.	TRBV11-2	CASSLGGQVYGYTF
TRBJ1-1	.	TRBV2	CASSAAGRGAEAFF
TRBJ1-2	.	TRBV30	CAWSVQDRVGGYTF
TRBJ2-7	once	TRBV4-1	CASSPVAHYEQYF
TRBJ1-1	.	TRBV6-6	CASAGRGEWSGTEAFF
TRBJ1-2	.	TRBV7-9	CASSLASGNGYTF
TRBJ1-3	.	TRBV18	CASSPGGGNTIYF
TRBJ2-5	.	TRBV19	CASRGPQETQYF
TRBJ1-1	.	TRBV3-1/TRBV3-2	CASSQGLLNTEAFF
TRBJ2-3	.	TRBV15	CATSRRTGTTDTQYF
TRBJ2-5	.	TRBV5-6	CASSLGGLQETQYF
TRBJ2-2	.	TRBV18	CASSPGTANTGELFF
TRBJ1-2	.	TRBV5-1	CASSLAGGAGGYTF
TRBJ2-4	once	TRBV6-5	CASKPPGQGTIQYF
TRBJ2-3	.	TRBV7-2	CASSPYSTDTQYF
TRBJ1-1	.	TRBV6-5	CASSQTGSGAEAFF
TRBJ1-1	.	TRBV19	CASSMRTGRSATHGFF
TRBJ2-5	.	TRBV5-6	CASSLGQEETQYF
TRBJ2-2	.	TRBV3-1/TRBV3-2	CASSQAAPPATGELFF
TRBJ2-3	.	TRBV9	CASSRDGRKDTQYF
TRBJ1-6	once	TRBV6-1	CASSEKGGPSFPLHF
TRBJ2-7	.	TRBV6-2/TRBV6-3	CASSYPDEEQYF
TRBJ2-7	.	TRBV27	CASSLGQPYEQYF
TRBJ2-4	once	TRBV2	CASEGDSLAKNIQYF
TRBJ1-6	.	TRBV6-4	CASGTGVENSPLHF
TRBJ1-5	.	TRBV3-1/TRBV3-2	CASSPGVGGNQPQHF
TRBJ1-2	.	TRBV4-2	CASSQDLTGKTNYGYTF
TRBJ1-5	once	TRBV19	CASSLLSTGWFHDQPQHF
TRBJ1-3	.	TRBV3-1/TRBV3-2	CASSRTSGTSGNTIYF
TRBJ1-2	.	TRBV7-2	CATTMDRMGVYTF
TRBJ2-3	.	TRBV5-1	CASSLGGQGGTDTQYF
TRBJ2-7	.	TRBV11-2	CASSQGLALVQYF
TRBJ2-1	.	TRBV7-9	CASSSLGGNEQFF
TRBJ1-2	.	TRBV12-5	CASGLGQYGYTF
TRBJ2-3	.	TRBV19	CASSIWGASTDTQYF
TRBJ2-7	.	TRBV11-2	CASRGVQEQYF
TRBJ1-2	.	TRBV4-2	CASSQVLEGEGLAYGYTF
TRBJ2-1	.	TRBV3-1/TRBV3-2	CASSQVRSEQFF
TRBJ1-2	.	TRBV12-3/TRBV12-4	CASSGTASYGYTF
TRBJ1-1	.	TRBV5-4	CASSLGQGLSMNTEAFF
TRBJ2-7	.	TRBV5-1	CASSLETSYEQYF
TRBJ1-2	.	TRBV5-6	CASSRTGSGYTF